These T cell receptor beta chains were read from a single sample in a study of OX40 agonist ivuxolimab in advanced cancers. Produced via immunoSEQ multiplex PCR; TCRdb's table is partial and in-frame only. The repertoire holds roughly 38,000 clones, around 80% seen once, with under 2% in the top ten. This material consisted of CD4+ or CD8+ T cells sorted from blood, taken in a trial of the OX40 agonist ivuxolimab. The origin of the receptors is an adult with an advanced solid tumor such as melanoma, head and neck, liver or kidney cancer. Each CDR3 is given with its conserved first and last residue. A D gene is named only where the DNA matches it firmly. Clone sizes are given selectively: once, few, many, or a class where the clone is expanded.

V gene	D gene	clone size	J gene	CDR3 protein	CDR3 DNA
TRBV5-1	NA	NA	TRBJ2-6	CASSPGGYGTVVGGANVLTF	TGCGCCAGCAGCCCTGGTGGGTATGGCACGGTGGTTGGTGGGGCCAACGTCCTGACTTTC
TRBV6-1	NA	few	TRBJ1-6	CASSDHNSPLHF	TGTGCCAGCAGTGACCATAATTCACCCCTCCACTTT
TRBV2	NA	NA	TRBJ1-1	CASSGGATTEAFF	TGTGCCAGCAGTGGAGGGGCTACCACTGAAGCTTTCTTT
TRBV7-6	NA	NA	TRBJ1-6	CASSLGQKNSPLHF	TGTGCCAGCAGCTTAGGTCAGAAAAATTCACCCCTCCACTTT
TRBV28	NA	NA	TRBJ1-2	CASREPDSYGYTF	TGTGCCAGCAGGGAACCGGACAGCTATGGCTACACCTTC
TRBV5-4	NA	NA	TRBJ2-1	CASSLRGDEQFF	TGTGCCAGCAGCTTAAGAGGCGATGAGCAGTTCTTC
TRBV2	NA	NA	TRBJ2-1	CASSEESSGRYDEQFF	TGTGCCAGCAGTGAAGAGTCCTCCGGACGCTACGATGAGCAGTTCTTC
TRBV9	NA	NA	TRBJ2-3	CASSVEVSTDTQYF	TGTGCCAGCAGCGTAGAAGTTTCCACAGATACGCAGTATTTT
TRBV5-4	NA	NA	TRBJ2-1	CASSLVENEQFF	TGTGCCAGCAGCTTGGTGGAGAATGAGCAGTTCTTC
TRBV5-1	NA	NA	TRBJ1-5	CASSLGGRNQPQHF	TGCGCCAGCAGTTTGGGGGGGCGGAATCAGCCCCAGCATTTT
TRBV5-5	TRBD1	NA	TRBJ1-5	CASSFIGQDYQPQHF	TGTGCCAGCAGCTTTATAGGACAGGATTATCAGCCCCAGCATTTT
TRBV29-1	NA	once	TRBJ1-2	CSVEGAEGGDGYTF	TGCAGCGTTGAAGGGGCCGAAGGGGGTGATGGCTACACCTTC
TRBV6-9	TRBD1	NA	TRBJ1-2	CASSPGGSGGHGYTF	TGTGCCAGCAGTCCCGGAGGGTCAGGGGGCCATGGCTACACCTTC
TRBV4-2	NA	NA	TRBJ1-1	CASSQDPRGTEAFF	TGTGCCAGCAGCCAAGATCCGCGTGGGACTGAAGCTTTCTTT
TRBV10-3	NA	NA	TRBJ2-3	CAIGRDNTDTQYF	TGTGCCATCGGCCGGGACAACACAGATACGCAGTATTTT
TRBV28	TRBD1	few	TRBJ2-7	CASSFPDRVRDEQYF	TGTGCCAGCAGTTTCCCGGACAGGGTTAGGGACGAGCAGTACTTC
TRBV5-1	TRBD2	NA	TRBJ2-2	CASSSGILAGVLANTGELFF	TGCGCCAGCAGCTCCGGGATACTAGCGGGGGTACTCGCGAACACCGGGGAGCTGTTTTTT
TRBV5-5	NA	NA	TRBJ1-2	CASSLWGGGENGYTF	TGTGCCAGCAGCTTGTGGGGGGGAGGTGAGAATGGCTACACCTTC
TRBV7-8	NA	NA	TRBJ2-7	CASSPLDEQYF	TGTGCCAGCTCCCCTTTAGACGAGCAGTACTTC
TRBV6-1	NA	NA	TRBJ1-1	CASREREGLNTEAFF	TGTGCCAGCAGGGAAAGGGAGGGCCTGAACACTGAAGCTTTCTTT
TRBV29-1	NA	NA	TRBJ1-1	CSVRRTEAFF	TGCAGCGTAAGAAGGACTGAAGCTTTCTTT
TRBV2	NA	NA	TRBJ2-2	CASSKFSTTNTGELFF	TGTGCCAGCAGTAAGTTTTCGACAACGAACACCGGGGAGCTGTTTTTT
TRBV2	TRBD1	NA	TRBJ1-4	CASSGPDRVGEKLFF	TGTGCCAGCAGTGGACCGGACAGGGTGGGCGAAAAACTGTTTTTT